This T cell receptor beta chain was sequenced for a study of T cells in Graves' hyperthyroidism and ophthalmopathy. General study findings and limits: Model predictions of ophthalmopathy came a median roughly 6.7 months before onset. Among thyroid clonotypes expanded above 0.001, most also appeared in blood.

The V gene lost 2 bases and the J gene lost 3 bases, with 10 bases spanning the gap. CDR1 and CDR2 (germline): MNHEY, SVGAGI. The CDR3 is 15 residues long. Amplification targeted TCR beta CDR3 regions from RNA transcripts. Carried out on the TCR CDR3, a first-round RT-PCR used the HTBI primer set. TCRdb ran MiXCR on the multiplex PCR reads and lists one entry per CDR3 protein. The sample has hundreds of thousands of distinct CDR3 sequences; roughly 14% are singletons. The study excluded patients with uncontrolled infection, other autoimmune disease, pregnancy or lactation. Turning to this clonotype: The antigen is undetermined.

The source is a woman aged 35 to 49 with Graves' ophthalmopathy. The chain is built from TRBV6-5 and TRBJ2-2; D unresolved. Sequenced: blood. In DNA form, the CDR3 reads TGTGCCAGCAGTTACGCGGTAATAGACACCGGGGAGCTGTTTTTT. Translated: CASSYAVIDTGELFF.